The next 31 T cell receptor beta chains were all read from a single sample in a study of beta chain features in type 1 diabetes. The study, taken as a whole, reports: Significant though moderate, a shortening of TCRB CDR3s appeared in all four CD4+ subsets of Type 1 diabetes patients.

The whole isolated RNA underwent reverse transcription, so sequencing captured expressed TCRB transcripts. The data were produced by immunoSEQ multiplex PCR, yet TCRdb's version contains in-frame clones alone and is incomplete. The sample lists under 250,000 clones, about 15% occurring once. Antigen specificity for these receptors is unknown. Source material: naive CD4+ T cells from blood. The receptors shown here come from a young man with type 1 diabetes.

This clone was recorded a few times. The V gene is TRBV5-4, the J gene TRBJ2-1, with 10 bases that match TRBD2. With V trimmed by 7 bases and J by 0 bases, 4 bases remained unmatched. Germline CDR1 and CDR2: SGHNT and YYREEE (reference sequence). This CDR3 contains 15 residues. The CDR3 region has the DNA TGTGCCAGCGCAAGCGGGGGGGTCTCCTACAATGAGCAGTTCTTC. Translating gives CASASGGVSYNEQFF. The complete variable domain, with remaining parts taken from reference TRBV5-4 and TRBJ2-1, reads ETGVTQSPTHLIKTRGQQVTLRCSSQSGHNTVSWYQQALGQGPQFIFQYYREEENGRGNFPPRFSGLQFPNYSSELNVNALELDDSALYLCASASGGVSYNEQFFGPGTRLTVL.

There are a few counts of this clone. V usage is TRBV10-3 and J usage is TRBJ2-6, with D perhaps TRBD1 (5 bases). CDR1 is ENHRY, CDR2 SYGVKD, per germline. The CDR3 spans 14 residues. Trimming removed 7 bases from V and 3 bases from J, with 10 bases in between. The CDR3 nucleotides are TGTGCCATCACCGCGGACAATGGGGCCAACGTCCTGACTTTC. Amino acids: CAITADNGANVLTF.

This clone was detected a few times. The V and J genes are TRBV2 and TRBJ1-5; D is unclear. V was cut by 2 bases and J by 11 bases, with 10 bases left in between. Germline CDR1 SNHLY, CDR2 FYNNEI. CDR3 length: 12 amino acids. CDR3 bases: TGTGCCAGCAGTGAAATGGGGAGGTCCCAGCATTTT. This encodes CASSEMGRSQHF.

The CDR3 protein is CASSSILAGPGETQYF. The CDR3 region has the DNA TGTGCCAGCAGTTCCATCCTAGCGGGGCCTGGGGAGACCCAGTACTTC. The rearrangement joins TRBV27 to TRBJ2-5, with 9 bases fitting TRBD2. V was clipped by 4 bases and J by 5 bases; unmatched bases: 11. This CDR3 has 16 residues. Germline assignment: CDR1 MNHEY and CDR2 SMNVEV (reference sequence).

This rearrangement joins TRBV6-5 to TRBJ2-7; TRBD2 matches 7 bases. The CDR3 is 13 residues long. V shed 6 bases and J 6 bases; nucleotides not matched to a gene: 8. CDR1 and CDR2 (germline): MNHEY, SVGAGI. CDR3 sequence (DNA): TGTGCCAGCAGCCCGCTGGGCGGGAGCGAGCAGTACTTC. Protein: CASSPLGGSEQYF.

This clone was detected a few times. This chain uses TRBV5-1 with TRBJ2-5, with 10 nucleotides matching TRBD2. J was trimmed by 1 base and V by 5 bases; bases with no gene match: 8. This CDR3 contains 16 residues. Germline V gene data show CDR1 as SGHRS and CDR2 as YFSETQ. This CDR3 is CASRGGLARVQETQYF. Written as DNA, the CDR3 is TGCGCCAGCAGAGGGGGACTAGCGAGGGTCCAAGAGACCCAGTACTTC.

This chain connects TRBV29-1 to TRBJ2-7; tentative D call: TRBD2 (6 bases). With 5 bases removed from V and 1 base from J, the gap between germline ends came to 15 bases. The length of the CDR3 is 14 residues. CDR1 and CDR2 (germline): SQVTM, ANQGSEA. CDR3 nucleotides: TGCAGCGTTCGGTTTATTAGCGGTTCCTACGAGCAGTACTTC. Residues: CSVRFISGSYEQYF.

The V gene is TRBV9, the J gene TRBJ1-1; D ambiguous. The CDR3 runs 12 residues. Looked up from germline, CDR1 is SGDLS and CDR2 is YYNGEE. The V end was cut by 3 bases, the J end by 2 bases, with 5 bases between. The CDR3 protein is CASSAINTEAFF. Here the CDR3 DNA reads TGTGCCAGCAGCGCTATTAACACTGAAGCTTTCTTT.

This clone was seen more than once but under ten times. V is TRBV4-1 and J is TRBJ2-7; 7 bases agree with TRBD2. The CDR3 contains 15 residues. Germline assignment: CDR1 MGHRA and CDR2 YSYEKL. The ends lost 1 base at V and 0 bases at J; junction bases unmatched: 3. This CDR3 reads CASSQGGGSSYEQYF. In DNA, the CDR3 is TGCGCCAGCAGCCAAGGGGGGGGGAGCTCCTACGAGCAGTACTTC.

This rearrangement joins TRBV30 to TRBJ2-7; a weak D match, TRBD2 (6 bases). V shed 5 bases and J shed 0 bases, with 8 bases lying between them. Germline V gives CDR1 GTSNPN, CDR2 SVGIG (reference sequence). The CDR3 loop spans 12 amino acids. CDR3 nucleotides: TGTGCCTGGGCGGGGAGCTCCTACGAGCAGTACTTC. As protein: CAWAGSSYEQYF.

The V and J genes are TRBV10-3 and TRBJ2-3, with 7 nucleotides matching TRBD1. Germline V gene sequence: CDR1 ENHRY, CDR2 SYGVKD. V lost 2 bases and J lost 3; bases outside the gene matches: 8. CDR3 length: 16 amino acids. CDR3: CAISEGAGGLTDTQYF. CDR3 sequence (DNA): TGTGCCATCAGTGAGGGGGCAGGGGGTTTGACAGATACGCAGTATTTT.

The chain is built from TRBV5-1 and TRBJ2-1; 11 positions agree with TRBD1. Losses at the gene ends were 4 bases for V and 8 bases for J; bases not matched to a gene: 11. Germline CDR1 is SGHRS and CDR2 is YFSETQ. The CDR3 is 16 amino acids. CDR3 loop: CASSPIGQGAADEQFF. CDR3 coding DNA: TGCGCCAGCAGCCCTATTGGACAGGGGGCGGCCGATGAGCAGTTCTTC.

This clone has only a few counts. V and J are TRBV5-1 and TRBJ1-1, with D possibly matching TRBD1 (6 bases). V dropped 0 bases and J dropped 8 bases, with 20 bases sitting between them. The CDR3 extends over 16 amino acids. Germline V CDR1 and CDR2: SGHRS, YFSETQ. The CDR3 spells CASSLGQGTLRKEAFF. Written as DNA, the CDR3 is TGCGCCAGCAGCTTGGGGCAGGGGACACTCCGTAAAGAAGCTTTCTTT.

V and J are TRBV11-3 and TRBJ1-1; a weak D match, TRBD1 (6 bases). The V gene's germline CDR1 is SGHNT and CDR2 YENEEA. Between the trimmed V and J ends, which lost 4 bases and 1 base, there was a span of 7 bases. This CDR3 comprises 13 residues. CDR3 DNA: TGTGCCAGCAGCTGGACAGAGAACACTGAAGCTTTCTTT. Protein: CASSWTENTEAFF.

This clone was counted between two and nine times. The rearrangement uses TRBV18 and TRBJ2-1, with 9 bases identical to TRBD2. The germline CDR1 and CDR2 sequences are KGHSH and LQKENI. Trimming took 6 bases from V and 5 from J; bases not matched to a gene: 8. The CDR3 length is 15 residues. CDR3 sequence: CASSLTSGPDNEQFF. As DNA, the CDR3 is TGTGCCAGCTCGCTAACTAGCGGGCCCGACAATGAGCAGTTCTTC.

V gene TRBV25-1 combines with J gene TRBJ1-2; D gene unclear. V was trimmed by 2 bases and J by 4 bases, leaving 14 bases between them. There are 15 residues in the CDR3. Germline V lookup: CDR1 MGHDK, CDR2 SYGVNS. In DNA form, the CDR3 reads TGTGCCAGCAGTGAAGGGGAGGGTTTCACCTATGGCTACACCTTC. It codes for CASSEGEGFTYGYTF.

This chain connects TRBV5-4 to TRBJ1-1, with D hard to call. With 5 bases removed from V and 4 bases from J, the gap between germline ends came to 18 bases. Germline CDR1 and CDR2: SGHNT and YYREEE (reference sequence). The CDR3 length is 15 residues. The CDR3 here is CASRVHNYLGTEAFF. In nucleotides, the CDR3 is TGTGCCAGCAGGGTCCATAACTACCTCGGCACTGAAGCTTTCTTT.

V and J are TRBV4-2 and TRBJ2-1, with TRBD2 identical over 8 bases. Germline assignment: CDR1 LGHNA and CDR2 YNFKEQ. With 4 bases clipped from V and 2 bases from J, the junction kept 13 bases outside the gene matches. The CDR3 extends over 18 amino acids. The CDR3 loop is CASSRLTSVKETYNEQFF. The CDR3 nucleotides are TGTGCCAGCAGCCGACTGACTAGCGTGAAAGAAACCTACAATGAGCAGTTCTTC.

This chain joins TRBV7-2 and TRBJ1-2; D possibly corresponds to TRBD1 (5 bases). Germline V CDR1 and CDR2: SGHTA, FQGNSA. This CDR3 region has 17 residues. V gave up 4 bases and J gave up 2 bases, with 20 bases separating them. The CDR3 loop reads CASSYPTAGKTNYGYTF. CDR3 sequence (DNA): TGTGCCAGCAGCTATCCTACGGCAGGGAAGACCAACTATGGCTACACCTTC.

This clone was detected only a few times. CDR3 protein: CSVETGSYEQYF. CDR3 nucleotides: TGCAGCGTTGAAACAGGGTCCTACGAGCAGTACTTC. The chain is built from TRBV29-1 and TRBJ2-7, with a weak D call TRBD1 (6 bases). CDR3 length equals 12 residues. Trimming removed 2 bases from V and 1 base from J, with 6 bases in between. CDR1 is SQVTM, CDR2 ANQGSEA, per germline.

In its sample, this clone was seen a few times. CDR3 bases: TGCGCCAGTAAACAGGGATGGTCAGATACGCAGTATTTT. This sequence encodes CASKQGWSDTQYF. The chain employs TRBV5-1 and TRBJ2-3; D possibly corresponds to TRBD1 (6 bases). CDR1 is SGHRS and CDR2 is YFSETQ in the germline V gene. The CDR3 runs to 13 residues. V lost 8 bases and J lost 4, with 14 bases in between.

This clone showed up just a few times. The rearrangement links TRBV5-4 to TRBJ1-1, with D perhaps matching TRBD1 (6 bases). The CDR3 has 15 residues. The germline V gene encodes CDR1 SGHNT and CDR2 YYREEE (reference sequence). Trimming pared 2 bases from V and 0 bases from J, leaving 11 bases between. The CDR3 DNA is TGTGCCAGCAGCTTACCGACAGGCTTGAACACTGAAGCTTTCTTT. This codes for CASSLPTGLNTEAFF.

V and J are TRBV29-1 and TRBJ1-2; D might be TRBD1 (6 bases). V was clipped by 1 base and J by 10 bases, with 13 bases between them. Germline-derived CDR1 and CDR2 are SQVTM and ANQGSEA. This CDR3 is 12 amino acids long. The CDR3 here is CSVEVNGQTYTF. The CDR3, as DNA: TGCAGCGTTGAAGTAAACGGACAGACCTACACCTTC.

The chain joins TRBV7-9 to TRBJ2-5; possibly TRBD1 for D (6 bases). This CDR3 contains 15 residues. V lost 4 bases, J lost 2 bases, and 14 bases lay in between. Germline lookup yields CDR1 SEHNR and CDR2 FQNEAQ (reference sequence). The CDR3 spells CASSSWGLKQETQYF. Here the CDR3 DNA reads TGTGCCAGCAGCTCCTGGGGGCTAAAACAAGAGACCCAGTACTTC.

This clone was found a few times. The gene calls are TRBV13 and TRBJ2-1; 7 bases match TRBD2. The J segment lost 6 bases and the V segment lost 3 bases, leaving 8 bases of the junction unmatched. There are 15 residues in the CDR3. Per germline, CDR1 PRHDT and CDR2 FYEKMQ (reference sequence). The CDR3 spells CASSLGAGSLNEQFF. CDR3 DNA sequence: TGTGCCAGCAGCTTGGGAGCGGGAAGCCTCAATGAGCAGTTCTTC.

This clone was detected a few times. The chain links TRBV4-1 to TRBJ2-4; 7 positions match TRBD1. With V trimmed by 6 bases and J by 3 bases, 5 bases remained unmatched. This CDR3 region has 14 residues. From germline, CDR1 is MGHRA and CDR2 YSYEKL. Here the CDR3 DNA reads TGCGCCAGCAGAGACAGGGCTGGCAAAAACATTCAGTACTTC. Protein sequence: CASRDRAGKNIQYF.

This clone has a handful of counts. The chain employs TRBV19 and TRBJ2-4; D is uncertain. The V gene's germline CDR1 is LNHDA and CDR2 SQIVND (reference sequence). Trimming removed 5 bases at V and 6 bases at J, with 8 bases between. This CDR3 is built from 12 residues. CDR3 coding DNA: TGTGCCAGTAGTCTCCCCTTAAACATTCAGTACTTC. Its translation: CASSLPLNIQYF.

This chain joins TRBV2 and TRBJ2-7; 7 nucleotides match TRBD1. Looked up from germline, CDR1 is SNHLY and CDR2 is FYNNEI. The CDR3 contains 13 residues. V lost 5 bases and J lost 1; bases outside the gene matches: 2. The CDR3 loop reads CASSPTGSYEQYF. CDR3 bases: TGTGCCAGCAGTCCGACAGGGTCCTACGAGCAGTACTTC.

In its sample, this clone was seen a few times. As DNA, the CDR3 is TGTGCCAGCAGCTTAGCCATTATACAGGGTCCGGGGCTCTACGAGCAGTACTTC. Amino acids: CASSLAIIQGPGLYEQYF. V and J are TRBV7-9 and TRBJ2-7; weak D call: TRBD1 (6 bases). V lost 0 bases, J lost 3 bases, and 21 bases lay in between. The CDR3 has 18 amino acids. The V gene's germline CDR1 is SEHNR and CDR2 FQNEAQ (reference sequence).

The sample holds a few counts of this clone. The CDR3 DNA sequence: TGTGCCAGCAGCCCAAGCAGCGGGGGGAGCTCCTACAATGAGCAGTTCTTC. Its translation is CASSPSSGGSSYNEQFF. The rearrangement links TRBV5-6 to TRBJ2-1; 9 positions agree with TRBD2. Germline V lookup: CDR1 SGHDT, CDR2 YYEEEE. The V segment lost 4 bases and the J segment 0 bases; nucleotides outside the gene matches: 8. The length of the CDR3 is 17 residues. Based on the CDR3 plus reference TRBV5-6 and TRBJ2-1, the full variable domain is DAGVTQSPTHLIKTRGQQVTLRCSPKSGHDTVSWYQQALGQGPQFIFQYYEEEERQRGNFPDRFSGHQFPNYSSELNVNALLLGDSALYLCASSPSSGGSSYNEQFFGPGTRLTVL.

This sequence joins TRBV6-6 and TRBJ1-2; D remains unclear. Germline lookup yields CDR1 MNHNY and CDR2 SVGAGI (reference sequence). V lost 7 bases, J lost 8 bases, and 20 bases lay in between. The CDR3 is 14 amino acids. The CDR3 nucleotides read TGTGCCAGCACCCCCCCCTCGGCGGGCCGAGGCTACACCTTC. Translation gives CASTPPSAGRGYTF.